This T cell receptor (beta chain) was sequenced in a study of blood T cell repertoires in COVID-19. Study in general: Acute and convalescent COVID-19 specimens originated in the United States, Italy and Spain. The cDNA or gDNA used as material had been derived from T cells, B-cell-depleted T cells, or PBMCs.

In the source study's methods: It was from reference gene primer amplification that nucleated cell counts were estimated. The assay was immunoSEQ multiplex PCR, and TCRdb's table has in-frame clones only and misses some. The V and J calls and clone size were taken over from that table, and D and trimming were inferred from the DNA. The sample has about 100,000 clones, roughly 79% seen once; the top ten hold 9.5% to 13%. The ends were cut back, 3 bases at V and 6 bases at J, with 11 bases in the middle. CDR1 is SQVTM and CDR2 is ANQGSEA in the germline V gene. The CDR3 runs 13 residues. This chain connects TRBV29-1 to TRBJ1-4; possibly TRBD1 for D (5 bases). The sequence was collected from a woman aged 70 to 79 with acute or convalescent COVID-19. Sample: peripheral blood. CDR3 DNA: TGCAGCGTTGAGGCAGGGATGGATGAAAAACTGTTTTTT. Translation gives CSVEAGMDEKLFF.